The 13 T cell receptor beta chains below all came from one sample that was sequenced in a study of OX40 agonist ivuxolimab in advanced cancers. Assay used: immunoSEQ multiplex PCR; TCRdb lists only in-frame clones, some missing. The sample carries 95,000 to 150,000 clones, roughly 95% recorded once. Source: CD4+ or CD8+ T cells sorted from blood, taken in a trial of the OX40 agonist ivuxolimab. The receptors stem from an adult with an advanced solid tumor such as melanoma, head and neck, liver or kidney cancer.

This clone appeared once. The chain joins TRBV19 to TRBJ2-6; 7 bases are shared with TRBD1. Trimming took 4 bases from V and 0 from J; bases not matched to a gene: 3. The CDR3 has 16 amino acids. CDR1 is LNHDA, CDR2 SQIVND, per germline (reference sequence). CDR3 bases: TGTGCCAGTAGTACCCGACAGGGCTCTGGGGCCAACGTCCTGACTTTC. It yields the protein CASSTRQGSGANVLTF.

V usage is TRBV9 and J usage is TRBJ2-7; possible D gene TRBD1, 6 bases. This CDR3 is built from 15 residues. Germline V CDR1 and CDR2: SGDLS, YYNGEE. The V end lost 4 bases, the J end lost 1 base, and 15 bases lay between the germline ends. The CDR3 DNA sequence: TGTGCCAGCAGCCCAATGAGGACAGATTCCTACGAGCAGTACTTC. Its translation: CASSPMRTDSYEQYF. The variable domain in full, completed from reference TRBV9 and TRBJ2-7, reads DSGVTQTPKHLITATGQRVTLRCSPRSGDLSVYWYQQSLDQGLQFLIQYYNGEERAKGNILERFSAQQFPDLHSELNLSSLELGDSALYFCASSPMRTDSYEQYFGPGTRLTVT.

V is TRBV9 and J is TRBJ2-6; perhaps TRBD1 as D (6 bases). CDR3 length: 17 residues. Germline assignment: CDR1 SGDLS and CDR2 YYNGEE. The germline V and J ends were trimmed by 0 bases and 0 bases, with 10 bases remaining between them. CDR3 bases: TGTGCCAGCAGCGTAGTCCTGGGGGCCTCTGGGGCCAACGTCCTGACTTTC. Its translation is CASSVVLGASGANVLTF.

The rearrangement joins TRBV4-3 to TRBJ2-3; D ambiguous. CDR3 length: 16 amino acids. The ends were cut back, 1 base at V and 3 bases at J, with 14 bases in the middle. Germline V gene sequence: CDR1 LGHNA, CDR2 YSLEER. The CDR3 region is CASSQASGMATDTQYF. CDR3 in DNA: TGCGCCAGCAGCCAAGCGAGTGGGATGGCAACAGATACGCAGTATTTT.

This sequence joins TRBV28 and TRBJ1-6; TRBD1 agrees at 8 bases. V was clipped by 4 bases and J by 9 bases; unmatched bases: 11. Looked up from germline, CDR1 is MDHEN and CDR2 is SYDVKM. The CDR3 is made up of 16 amino acids. CDR3 DNA: TGTGCCAGCAGTTCGTTCCCGGACAGGGAGGGTTCACCCCTCCACTTT. It yields the protein CASSSFPDREGSPLHF.

The V and J genes are TRBV5-1 and TRBJ2-7; the D is unclear. V was trimmed by 4 bases and J by 3 bases, leaving 5 bases between them. The CDR3 loop spans 11 amino acids. The germline gives CDR1 SGHRS, CDR2 YFSETQ. CDR3 region: CASSLDYEQYF. The CDR3, as DNA: TGCGCCAGCAGCCTGGACTACGAGCAGTACTTC.

This clone was seen a single time. The gene calls are TRBV27 and TRBJ2-1; a weak D match, TRBD1 (6 bases). The CDR3 runs to 12 residues. Germline values: CDR1 MNHEY, CDR2 SMNVEV (reference sequence). Trimming left V 6 bases short and J 15 bases short, with 18 bases between. CDR3 loop: CASSPSGEVPFF. The CDR3 DNA is TGTGCCAGCAGCCCTTCAGGGGAAGTTCCGTTCTTC.

The rearrangement joins TRBV2 to TRBJ2-5; D might be TRBD2 (6 bases). Trimming stripped 2 bases from V and 4 bases from J, with 11 bases between. The CDR3 length is 14 residues. Germline CDR1 is SNHLY and CDR2 is FYNNEI. The CDR3 here is CASSESGRGETQYF. CDR3 nucleotides: TGTGCCAGCAGTGAATCAGGGCGGGGAGAGACCCAGTACTTC.

This chain links TRBV28 with TRBJ2-5, with D perhaps matching TRBD2 (6 bases). The V and J ends lost 2 bases and 5 bases respectively, with 12 bases between them. The germline V gene encodes CDR1 MDHEN and CDR2 SYDVKM. This CDR3 is 14 amino acids long. DNA of the CDR3: TGTGCCAGCAGTTTAGATGCGGGGATGGAGACCCAGTACTTC. Protein sequence: CASSLDAGMETQYF. The variable domain in full, completed from reference TRBV28 and TRBJ2-5, reads DVKVTQSSRYLVKRTGEKVFLECVQDMDHENMFWYRQDPGLGLRLIYFSYDVKMKEKGDIPEGYSVSREKKERFSLILESASTNQTSMYLCASSLDAGMETQYFGPGTRLLVL.

This clone was seen just once. The chain couples TRBV19 to TRBJ2-5, with TRBD2 identical over 12 bases. Germline loops: CDR1 LNHDA, CDR2 SQIVND (reference sequence). The CDR3 is 16 amino acids. With 4 bases clipped from V and 5 bases from J, the junction kept 8 bases outside the gene matches. CDR3 DNA: TGTGCCAGTAGTACGTACCTAGCGGGAGGGGGGGAGACCCAGTACTTC. Amino acid sequence: CASSTYLAGGGETQYF.

The V and J genes are TRBV6-1 and TRBJ2-1; D unresolved. V shed 0 bases and J shed 6 bases, with 15 bases lying between them. This CDR3 spans 16 amino acids. Germline V gene lookup returns CDR1 MNHNS and CDR2 SASEGT. The CDR3: CASSEALSSRINEQFF. CDR3 coding DNA: TGTGCCAGCAGTGAAGCGCTGTCCTCAAGGATCAATGAGCAGTTCTTC.

The chain has TRBV7-9 and TRBJ2-7; 8 nucleotides align to TRBD2. Germline trimming cut 5 bases from V and 6 bases from J; bases unmatched to any gene: 12. The CDR3 runs to 15 residues. The germline CDR1 and CDR2 sequences are SEHNR and FQNEAQ (reference sequence). The CDR3 nucleotides are TGTGCCAGCAGCCCCCAGAGCGGCCTAGCGGGCGAGCAGTACTTC. This gives the protein CASSPQSGLAGEQYF.

This sequence joins TRBV6-6 and TRBJ1-2, with 7 bases that match TRBD1. J lost 4 bases, V lost 6 bases, and 8 bases had no gene match. CDR3 length: 14 amino acids. CDR1 and CDR2 (germline): MNHNY, SVGAGI (reference sequence). The CDR3 loop reads CASRRQGRSYGYTF. The CDR3 DNA sequence: TGTGCCAGCAGAAGACAGGGTCGTAGCTATGGCTACACCTTC.